The rows below give T cell receptor beta chains drawn from one sample of a study of T cells in Graves' hyperthyroidism and ophthalmopathy. Each CDR3 protein gets one entry after TCRdb re-called the multiplex PCR reads with MiXCR. The table records approximately 700,000 distinct CDR3 sequences, less than 45% of them present only once. The sample consisted of peripheral blood or thyroid tissue (not recorded which). Source of these receptors: an adult man with Graves' disease, either hyperthyroidism or ophthalmopathy (not recorded which). The CDR3 runs from the conserved cysteine through the conserved F or W. Each record gives: J gene, V gene, clone size, D gene, CDR3 DNA, CDR3 protein. A D gene is named only where the DNA matches it firmly. A row's size may be missing; if present it is once, few, many or a size class.

>TRBJ1-4|TRBV2|.|.
TGTGCCAGCAGTTCTAGCGGGAACACGCTGTTTTTT
CASSSSGNTLFF
>TRBJ1-4|TRBV19|.|.
TGTGCCAGTAGTATGGTAACAGGCGGGAGTGAAAAACTGTTTTTT
CASSMVTGGSEKLFF
>TRBJ1-5|TRBV24-1|.|TRBD1
TGTGCCACCAGTGAGGGGACAGGGGGGAATAGGCAGCCCCAGCATTTT
CATSEGTGGNRQPQHF
>TRBJ1-1|TRBV7-9|.|.
TGTGCCAGCAGCCAGGGGCTTTCGGGCACTGAAGCTTTCTTT
CASSQGLSGTEAFF
>TRBJ1-5|TRBV24-1|many|.
TGTGCCACCAGTGATGCAGGTCGGAATCAGCCCCAGCATTTT
CATSDAGRNQPQHF
>TRBJ2-7|TRBV24-1|once|TRBD1
TGTGCTAGAGGTTGGGGGACAGACGGCTACGAGCAGTACTTC
CARGWGTDGYEQYF
>TRBJ1-6|TRBV14|many|.
TGTGCCAGCAGCCAAACCCCAGGGTTGACGGGTTCACCCCTCCACTTT
CASSQTPGLTGSPLHF
>TRBJ2-7|TRBV7-2|.|.
TGTGCCAGCAGCCCCCATGAGGAGCAGTACTTC
CASSPHEEQYF
>TRBJ2-5|TRBV7-9|many|TRBD1
TGTGCCAGCAGCAGACAGGGGGTGAAAGAGACCCAGTACTTC
CASSRQGVKETQYF
>TRBJ2-7|TRBV20-1|.|TRBD2
TGCAGTGCGAGCCCGGGACTAGCGTCCTACGAGCAGTACTTC
CSASPGLASYEQYF
>TRBJ1-5|TRBV20-1|.|TRBD1
TGCAGTGCTAGTACAGGGGTCGAGAGCAATCAGCCCCAGCATTTT
CSASTGVESNQPQHF
>TRBJ1-3|TRBV24-1|.|.
TGTGCCACCAGTGAACCGGGGACTAGAAACACCATATATTTT
CATSEPGTRNTIYF
>TRBJ2-2|TRBV7-9|.|TRBD2
TGTGCCAGCAGCTGGGGGACTAGCGGGAGTGGCTACGTAACCGGGGAGCTGTTTTTT
CASSWGTSGSGYVTGELFF
>TRBJ1-2|TRBV2|once|TRBD1
TGTGCCAGCAGTCAGGACAGGGGCGGTGGCTACACCTTC
CASSQDRGGGYTF
>TRBJ1-2|TRBV29-1|.|.
TGCAGCGTTGAACAGACGGGGACCTATGGCTACACCTTC
CSVEQTGTYGYTF
>TRBJ1-6|TRBV9|.|TRBD1
TGTGCCAGCAGCGCCCGGGACAGCTCCTATAATTCACCCCTCCACTTT
CASSARDSSYNSPLHF
>TRBJ2-7|TRBV29-1|many|.
TGCAGCGTGTCCGGGGGTACACCCTACGAGCAGTACTTC
CSVSGGTPYEQYF
>TRBJ2-3|TRBV24-1|.|.
TGTGCCACCAGTGACGCCACCCGGAGGGCCCTCACAGATACGCAGTATTTT
CATSDATRRALTDTQYF
>TRBJ2-5|TRBV7-2|many|TRBD2
TGTGCCAGCAGCGCGGGACTAGCGGGAGCTGAGACCCAGTACTTC
CASSAGLAGAETQYF
>TRBJ1-5|TRBV4-3|.|.
TGCGCCAGCAGCCCCCAAAGCCTGAATCAGCCCCAGCATTTT
CASSPQSLNQPQHF
>TRBJ2-5|TRBV20-1|.|TRBD1
TGCAGTGCTAGGGCTCCGGGACAGGGGCCAGAGACCCAGTACTTC
CSARAPGQGPETQYF
>TRBJ2-5|TRBV7-2|many|TRBD2
TGTGCCAGCAGCCAAGACGGGACTAGCGGGGTTGAGACCCAGTACTTC
CASSQDGTSGVETQYF
>TRBJ1-6|TRBV2|.|TRBD1
TGTGCCAGTAAACTTGGCAGGGGGAGGACCTCCCTCCACTTT
CASKLGRGRTSLHF
>TRBJ1-5|TRBV24-1|many|.
TGTGCCACCAGTGACCCCGGAAGCAATCAGCCCCAGCATTTT
CATSDPGSNQPQHF
>TRBJ1-1|TRBV15|many|.
TGTGCCACCAGCGACCCCACAGAGAACACTGAAGCTTTCTTT
CATSDPTENTEAFF
>TRBJ2-7|TRBV7-2|.|.
TGTGCCAGCAGCTTAGTTCCGGGCGCAGAGTACGAGCAGTACTTC
CASSLVPGAEYEQYF
>TRBJ2-7|TRBV7-8|many|.
TGTGCCAGCAGCTTAGGGGGAACACTCTCCTACGAGCAGTACTTC
CASSLGGTLSYEQYF
>TRBJ1-1|TRBV2|.|.
TGTGCCAGCAGTGAAGATGTAGTAAACGCTGAAGCTTTCTTT
CASSEDVVNAEAFF
>TRBJ1-2|TRBV6-6|few|TRBD1
TGTGCCAGCAGTTACGGGACAGGGGTCGGCTACACCTTC
CASSYGTGVGYTF
>TRBJ2-5|TRBV7-9|.|.
TGTGCCAGCAGTTACCCGGGTCTAGTGGAGACCCAGTACTTC
CASSYPGLVETQYF
>TRBJ2-5|TRBV20-1|few|TRBD2
TGCAGTGCTAGCGGGCCATATAGCGGGACGCAAGAGACCCAGTACTTC
CSASGPYSGTQETQYF
>TRBJ1-2|TRBV29-1|.|TRBD1
TGCAGCGTTGCGGGCAGGGGGGACTATGGCTACACCTTC
CSVAGRGDYGYTF
>TRBJ1-5|TRBV2|.|.
TGTGCCACCCGATCGGGGCGGGGGCAGCCCCAGCATTTT
CATRSGRGQPQHF
>TRBJ1-1|TRBV20-1|.|TRBD1
TGCAGTGCTAGACCTGGGACAGGGCCCACTGAAGTTTTCTTT
CSARPGTGPTEVFF
>TRBJ1-4|TRBV7-9|many|.
TGTGCCAGCAGGGGCTCGGGGGCAACTAATGAAAAACTGTTTTTT
CASRGSGATNEKLFF
>TRBJ1-5|TRBV7-2|.|.
TGTGCCAGCAGCTTAGGGGGGCCTTACTCTCAGCCCCAGCATTTT
CASSLGGPYSQPQHF
>TRBJ1-3|TRBV7-2|.|.
TGTGCCAGCAGCATGGACAGTTCGGGGTCAACTGGAAACACCATATATTTT
CASSMDSSGSTGNTIYF